Sequencing of this T cell receptor beta chain was carried out in a study of shared clonotypes between healthy human individuals. As for the study in general: Donors, aged 18 to 49, were two women and three men.

Study results and caveats: Across a handful of donors, naive CD4 shared around 5.4%, naive CD8 over 3%, memory CD4 more than 2%, memory CD8 0.4% to 0.5%. In this cohort, only blood was sampled, and tissue repertoires likely differ.

This CDR3 spans 14 amino acids. Unmatched junction bases numbered 6, after V lost 8 bases and J lost 0 bases. Per the germline V gene, CDR1 is LNHDA and CDR2 is SQIVND (reference sequence). Assay used: immunoSEQ multiplex PCR; TCRdb lists only in-frame clones, some missing. The table has about 640,000 clones, 72% seen once. To note about this clone: Its specificity is not known. The sample carries other DNA sequences with the same CDR3.

The genes are TRBV19 and TRBJ2-7; 8 bases are shared with TRBD1. The specimen sequenced was memory CD4+ T cells sorted from blood. Subset reported: CD45RA-negative fraction. This clonotype was obtained from a woman in her twenties or thirties in good health. CDR3 nucleotide sequence: TGTGCCAGTTCCGGGACAGGAGACTCCTACGAGCAGTACTTC. Encoded protein: CASSGTGDSYEQYF.